Reported below is one TCR beta chain. As yet, its antigen is unknown. This entry comes from a study of cytomegalovirus exposure and HLA in healthy donors. Findings and limits, study-wide: Per a later analysis, HLA-associated TCR beta chains showed more clonal expansion than other, equally common TCR beta chains.

A multiplex PCR was run with 60 Vbeta primers and 13 Jbeta primers. Sequencing was performed with immunoSEQ multiplex PCR; in TCRdb, only in-frame clones are kept and a portion is missing. The sample has around 170,000 clones, roughly 80% seen once. Sequenced: PBMCs. This sequence was found in a man aged 50 to 60 in good health and CMV-seropositive.

CDR3 region: CASSSSGQGSLNTGELFF. The CDR3 region has the DNA TGTGCCAGCAGCTCCTCGGGACAGGGAAGTTTAAACACCGGGGAGCTGTTTTTT. The chain links TRBV7-3 to TRBJ2-2, with 9 positions matching TRBD1. Unmatched junction bases numbered 11, after V lost 4 bases and J lost 2 bases. The CDR3 covers 18 residues. Germline V gene lookup returns CDR1 SGHTA and CDR2 FQGTGA. The full variable domain, completed using reference TRBV7-3 and TRBJ2-2, is GAGVSQTPSNKVTEKGKYVELRCDPISGHTALYWYRQSLGQGPEFLIYFQGTGAADDSGLPNDRFFAVRPEGSVSTLKIQRTERGDSAVYLCASSSSGQGSLNTGELFFGEGSRLTVL.